The 29 T cell receptor beta chains below come from one sample, sequenced in a study of shared clonotypes between healthy human individuals (dated by TCRdb to the early 2020s). Libraries were constructed by the immunoSEQ multiplex PCR assay. Sourced from immuneACCESS, this table was stored by TCRdb with only in-frame sequences that have V and J called. A share of the clones is absent; for the studies checked, an unresolved V gene accounts for under half, and the remainder has no known explanation. This sample comprises about 470,000 clones, 70% to 80% of them detected only once. The leading ten clones occupy over 10% of the sample. The specimen was PBMCs. These TCRs come from a woman aged 35 to 49 in good health. Some clones in this sample may be carry-over from other donors' samples.

The V gene is TRBV7-6, the J gene TRBJ2-1; TRBD2 matches 7 bases. This CDR3 has 15 amino acids. CDR1 and CDR2 from the germline V gene are SGHVS and FNYEAQ. The V and J ends lost 0 bases and 8 bases, in that order; junction bases with no gene match: 7. This CDR3 reads CASSLAGGSVDEQFF. Here the CDR3 DNA reads TGTGCCAGCAGCTTAGCTGGCGGGAGTGTGGATGAGCAGTTCTTC.

This rearrangement joins TRBV10-3 to TRBJ2-3; a possible D gene is TRBD2 (5 bases). Germline values: CDR1 ENHRY, CDR2 SYGVKD. V was cut by 3 bases and J by 11 bases, with 12 bases left in between. The CDR3 covers 12 residues. CDR3 nucleotide sequence: TGTGCCATCAGTGACTACGGGATGGTGCAGTATTTT. Protein: CAISDYGMVQYF.

The chain couples TRBV11-2 to TRBJ2-7; 9 nucleotides line up with TRBD2. The CDR3 consists of 15 residues. V lost 5 bases to trimming and J lost 0 bases; unmatched junction nucleotides: 5. CDR1 and CDR2 (germline): SGHAT, FQNNGV. The CDR3 sequence is CASSRLAESSYEQYF. The DNA for the CDR3 is TGTGCCAGCAGCCGACTAGCGGAGAGCTCCTACGAGCAGTACTTC. Using reference TRBV11-2 and TRBJ2-7 for the parts outside the CDR3, the full variable domain is EAGVAQSPRYKIIEKRQSVAFWCNPISGHATLYWYQQILGQGPKLLIQFQNNGVVDDSQLPKDRFSAERLKGVDSTLKIQPAKLEDSAVYLCASSRLAESSYEQYFGPGTRLTVT.

This clone was counted a single time. J is TRBJ1-1 and V is TRBV11-2, with D hard to call. Trimming left V 0 bases short and J 8 bases short, with 10 bases between. CDR3 size: 13 residues. In germline, CDR1 is SGHAT, CDR2 FQNNGV. As DNA, the CDR3 is TGTGCCAGCAGCTTAGACCGAAGGAGGGAAGCTTTCTTT. Amino acid sequence: CASSLDRRREAFF.

The genes are TRBV11-2 and TRBJ2-5, with D unclear. V was cut by 3 bases and J by 1 base, with 3 bases left in between. CDR1 and CDR2 (germline): SGHAT, FQNNGV. This CDR3 spans 12 amino acids. The CDR3 DNA is TGTGCCAGCAGCTTCTTCCAAGAGACCCAGTACTTC. It is translated as CASSFFQETQYF.

The table lists this clone with a count of one. The chain couples TRBV11-1 to TRBJ2-1; 11 bases fit TRBD2. Germline V CDR1 and CDR2: SGHAT, FQDESV (reference sequence). This CDR3 is built from 16 residues. Losses at the gene ends were 3 bases for V and 6 bases for J; bases not matched to a gene: 7. The DNA for the CDR3 is TGTGCCAGCAGCTTTGGAGGACTAGCGGGCCCCAATGAGCAGTTCTTC. Translated: CASSFGGLAGPNEQFF. Complete variable domain (other parts from reference TRBV11-1 and TRBJ2-1): EAEVAQSPRYKITEKSQAVAFWCDPISGHATLYWYRQILGQGPELLVQFQDESVVDDSQLPKDRFSAERLKGVDSTLKIQPAELGDSAMYLCASSFGGLAGPNEQFFGPGTRLTVL.

The rearrangement links TRBV2 to TRBJ2-3; the D gene is possibly TRBD1 (6 bases). This CDR3 contains 14 residues. V lost 10 bases and J 1 base, leaving 15 bases between the germline ends. Per germline, CDR1 SNHLY and CDR2 FYNNEI. CDR3 sequence (DNA): TGTGCCACCCAGGGGTTGCGAGGCACAGATACGCAGTATTTT. Protein product: CATQGLRGTDTQYF.

The table lists this clone with a count of one. The chain couples TRBV7-9 to TRBJ2-7; D unclear. There are 14 residues in the CDR3. CDR1 SEHNR and CDR2 FQNEAQ come from the germline V gene (reference sequence). The V end lost 4 bases, the J end lost 0 bases, and 10 bases lay between the germline ends. CDR3 DNA: TGTGCCAGCAGCTCGGGTTCCAGCTCCTACGAGCAGTACTTC. Its translation is CASSSGSSSYEQYF.

This rearrangement joins TRBV28 to TRBJ1-4; 10 bases map to TRBD1. V lost 3 bases, J lost 8 bases, and 6 bases stayed unmatched. This CDR3 contains 15 residues. Germline V gene data show CDR1 as MDHEN and CDR2 as SYDVKM. Written as DNA, the CDR3 is TGTGCCAGCAGTTTTCAGGGGACAGGGGAAGAAAAACTGTTTTTT. Its protein product is CASSFQGTGEEKLFF.

The rearrangement uses TRBV7-9 and TRBJ1-4, with D unresolved. The CDR3 is 14 amino acids. Trimming pared 1 base from V and 5 bases from J, leaving 8 bases between. CDR1 is SEHNR, CDR2 FQNEAQ, per germline (reference sequence). For the CDR3, the DNA is TGTGCCAGCAGCTTAGAAGGGTCCAATGAAAAACTGTTTTTT. Its translation is CASSLEGSNEKLFF.

The gene calls are TRBV28 and TRBJ1-2; weak D call: TRBD1 (6 bases). This CDR3 has 12 amino acids. Germline V lookup: CDR1 MDHEN, CDR2 SYDVKM. Trimming removed 1 base at V and 8 bases at J, with 8 bases between. The CDR3 here is CASSLSGVGYTF. CDR3 bases: TGTGCCAGCAGTTTATCAGGGGTCGGCTACACCTTC.

The chain recombines TRBV30 with TRBJ2-3; 9 positions agree with TRBD2. Trimming took 0 bases from V and 4 from J; bases not matched to a gene: 8. The CDR3 covers 16 residues. The germline gives CDR1 GTSNPN, CDR2 SVGIG (reference sequence). The CDR3 region has the DNA TGTGCCTGGAGTGTAACCTTGACTAGCGGATCAGATACGCAGTATTTT. Encoded protein: CAWSVTLTSGSDTQYF. Combining the CDR3 with reference TRBV30 and TRBJ2-3 gives the whole variable domain SQTIHQWPATLVQPVGSPLSLECTVEGTSNPNLYWYRQAAGRGLQLLFYSVGIGQISSEVPQNLSASRPQDRQFILSSKKLLLSDSGFYLCAWSVTLTSGSDTQYFGPGTRLTVL.

This chain uses TRBV2 with TRBJ2-5; D may be TRBD2 (6 bases). CDR1 and CDR2 from the germline V gene are SNHLY and FYNNEI. V was trimmed by 0 bases and J by 7 bases, leaving 15 bases between them. The CDR3 runs 15 residues. CDR3 region: CASSEALSGVATQYF. In DNA, the CDR3 is TGTGCCAGCAGTGAAGCGCTTTCGGGGGTTGCGACCCAGTACTTC.

The chain links TRBV6-1 to TRBJ2-5; D is unresolved. There are 13 residues in the CDR3. Between the trimmed V and J ends, which lost 7 bases and 4 bases, there was a span of 13 bases. CDR1 is MNHNS and CDR2 is SASEGT in the germline V gene. The CDR3 loop is CASTRELRETQYF. CDR3 DNA sequence: TGTGCCAGCACAAGGGAATTGCGAGAGACCCAGTACTTC.

A word on this clone: The junction does not match germline at one end; this may be a read error. Different DNA sequences within this sample yield the same CDR3. The chain is built from TRBV30 and TRBJ2-2; unclear D gene. Germline V gene sequence: CDR1 GTSNPN, CDR2 SVGIG (reference sequence). The CDR3 is 13 amino acids. CDR3 sequence (DNA): TGTGCCTGGAGTGTTTGGGGTACCGGAGAGCTGTTTTTT. Its translation: CAWSVWGTGELFF.

The V gene is TRBV11-2, the J gene TRBJ2-3; 7 positions agree with TRBD1. There are 16 residues in the CDR3. Looked up from germline, CDR1 is SGHAT and CDR2 is FQNNGV. Trimming at V came to 5 bases and at J to 2 bases, leaving 10 bases not matched to a gene. In DNA form, the CDR3 reads TGTGCCAGCAGCATATTAGGGGGACAGCCCACAGATACGCAGTATTTT. Translating it yields CASSILGGQPTDTQYF.

V gene TRBV5-1 combines with J gene TRBJ2-7; tentative D call: TRBD2 (5 bases). Germline loops: CDR1 SGHRS, CDR2 YFSETQ. The CDR3 sequence is 16 residues long. The germline V and J ends were trimmed by 4 bases and 7 bases, with 24 bases remaining between them. CDR3 in amino acids: CASSPGDSDPRGEQYF. The CDR3 DNA follows: TGCGCCAGCAGCCCGGGCGATTCGGACCCGAGAGGGGAGCAGTACTTC.

About this clone itself: A clone one base away is much larger, so this may be a read error. The V and J genes are TRBV5-6 and TRBJ2-7; TRBD2 aligns across 9 bases. CDR3 size: 16 residues. The germline V gene encodes CDR1 SGHDT and CDR2 YYEEEE. V trimming: 3 bases; J trimming: 8 bases; junction bases outside the gene matches: 15. The CDR3 reads CASSWGTGTSFSKQYF. The DNA of the CDR3 is TGTGCCAGCAGCTGGGGGACCGGGACTAGCTTTTCCAAGCAGTACTTC.

This chain joins TRBV30 and TRBJ2-2, with 7 bases aligning to TRBD1. This CDR3 is built from 13 residues. The V and J ends lost 1 base and 7 bases, in that order; junction bases with no gene match: 3. Germline CDR1 and CDR2: GTSNPN and SVGIG (reference sequence). In nucleotides, the CDR3 is TGTGCCTGGAGTGGAGGGGGCGGCGGGGAGCTGTTTTTT. Protein product: CAWSGGGGGELFF.

This clone was counted once. This chain links TRBV5-1 with TRBJ2-1; 8 bases line up with TRBD2. Germline loops: CDR1 SGHRS, CDR2 YFSETQ. J gave up 7 bases and V 0 bases, and 3 bases lay outside the gene matches. The CDR3 has 14 residues. CDR3: CASSLALAGNEQFF. The CDR3 nucleotides are TGCGCCAGCAGCTTGGCGCTAGCGGGTAATGAGCAGTTCTTC.

Points on this clone: Other DNA sequences from this sample encode an identical CDR3 as well. The chain uses TRBV11-2 and TRBJ2-7; D is ambiguous. Trimming shortened V by 1 base and J by 2 bases, and 9 bases separated the two germline ends. Germline values: CDR1 SGHAT, CDR2 FQNNGV. The CDR3 runs 14 residues. The CDR3 loop is CASSLGVSTYEQYF. CDR3 DNA sequence: TGTGCCAGCAGCTTAGGAGTCAGTACCTACGAGCAGTACTTC.

The rearrangement joins TRBV30 to TRBJ2-7; 9 nucleotides align to TRBD1. The germline V gene encodes CDR1 GTSNPN and CDR2 SVGIG (reference sequence). The V segment lost 6 bases and the J segment 3 bases; nucleotides outside the gene matches: 6. This CDR3 has 13 amino acids. The CDR3 DNA sequence: TGTGCCTGCACCGGGACAGGGAACTACGAGCAGTACTTC. Translating it yields CACTGTGNYEQYF. Filled out from reference TRBV30 and TRBJ2-7, the complete variable domain reads SQTIHQWPATLVQPVGSPLSLECTVEGTSNPNLYWYRQAAGRGLQLLFYSVGIGQISSEVPQNLSASRPQDRQFILSSKKLLLSDSGFYLCACTGTGNYEQYFGPGTRLTVT.

There are many counts of this clone. This chain uses TRBV18 with TRBJ2-3, with TRBD1 identical over 10 bases. The CDR3 runs to 14 residues. Germline values: CDR1 KGHSH, CDR2 LQKENI. The J segment lost 6 bases and the V segment lost 3 bases, leaving 3 bases of the junction unmatched. CDR3 loop: CASSPGTGVDTQYF. As DNA, the CDR3 is TGTGCCAGCTCACCTGGGACAGGGGTGGATACGCAGTATTTT.

This clone turned up a few times. The genes are TRBV9 and TRBJ2-4; D is perhaps TRBD2 (6 bases). Trimming pared 0 bases from V and 9 bases from J, leaving 10 bases between. The V gene's germline CDR1 is SGDLS and CDR2 YYNGEE. This CDR3 is built from 13 residues. The CDR3 DNA sequence: TGTGCCAGCAGCGTAGGGCGGGGTGGCATTCAGTACTTC. Protein: CASSVGRGGIQYF.

This clone was recorded once. A far larger clone differs by one base, so this is likely a read error. This specimen includes other DNA sequences encoding the same CDR3. The V and J genes are TRBV7-7 and TRBJ2-1; D ambiguous. Germline V gene sequence: CDR1 SSHAT, CDR2 FNYEAQ (reference sequence). The CDR3 is made up of 15 amino acids. For the CDR3, the DNA is TGTGCTAGCAGCTTAGTTCCAGAGGCCTACAATGAGCAGTTCTTC. Translating gives CASSLVPEAYNEQFF.

V usage is TRBV9 and J usage is TRBJ1-6; D not resolved. Germline V CDR1 and CDR2: SGDLS, YYNGEE. The CDR3 covers 14 residues. V was clipped by 0 bases and J by 5 bases, with 6 bases between them. The CDR3 loop reads CASSVGINNSPLHF. The CDR3 nucleotides read TGTGCCAGCAGCGTAGGGATCAATAATTCACCCCTCCACTTT.

The chain couples TRBV6-1 to TRBJ2-7; 7 bases match TRBD1. The germline CDR1 and CDR2 sequences are MNHNS and SASEGT. This CDR3 spans 13 amino acids. The J segment lost 2 bases and the V segment lost 9 bases, leaving 7 bases of the junction unmatched. The chain's CDR3 is CASLRGPAYEQYF. In DNA, the CDR3 is TGTGCCAGTCTAAGGGGGCCCGCCTACGAGCAGTACTTC.

This rearrangement joins TRBV18 to TRBJ2-5, with TRBD2 matching over 7 bases. Germline V gives CDR1 KGHSH, CDR2 LQKENI. The CDR3 has 14 amino acids. Trimming removed 1 base from V and 1 base from J; junction bases left unmatched: 0. The CDR3 coding sequence is TGTGCCAGCTCACCACGGGAGGGCCAAGAGACCCAGTACTTC. This encodes CASSPREGQETQYF.

The chain carries TRBV7-9 and TRBJ2-1; TRBD1 might be the D (6 bases). The CDR3 is 15 amino acids. The V end lost 7 bases, the J end lost 5 bases, and 18 bases lay between the germline ends. The germline CDR1 and CDR2 sequences are SEHNR and FQNEAQ (reference sequence). The CDR3 protein is CASNSRDKTHNEQFF. DNA of the CDR3: TGTGCCAGCAACAGCCGGGACAAAACTCACAATGAGCAGTTCTTC.